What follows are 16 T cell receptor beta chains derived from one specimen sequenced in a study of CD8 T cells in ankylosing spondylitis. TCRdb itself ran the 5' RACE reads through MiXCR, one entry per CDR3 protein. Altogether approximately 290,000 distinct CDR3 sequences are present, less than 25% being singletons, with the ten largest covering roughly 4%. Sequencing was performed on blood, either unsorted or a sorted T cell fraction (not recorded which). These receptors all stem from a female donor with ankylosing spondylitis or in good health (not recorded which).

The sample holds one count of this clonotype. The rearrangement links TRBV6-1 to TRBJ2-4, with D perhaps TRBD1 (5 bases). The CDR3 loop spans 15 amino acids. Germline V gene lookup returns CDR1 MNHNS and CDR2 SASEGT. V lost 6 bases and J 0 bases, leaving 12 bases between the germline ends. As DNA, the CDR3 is TGTGCCAGCAGCTCTGACAGCCTAGCCAAAAACATTCAGTACTTC. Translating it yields CASSSDSLAKNIQYF.

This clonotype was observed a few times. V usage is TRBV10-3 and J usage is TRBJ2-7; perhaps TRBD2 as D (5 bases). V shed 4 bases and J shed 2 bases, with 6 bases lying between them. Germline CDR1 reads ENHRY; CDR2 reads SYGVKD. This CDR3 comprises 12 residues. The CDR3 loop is CAISVEAYEQYF. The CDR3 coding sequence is TGTGCCATCAGTGTGGAGGCCTACGAGCAGTACTTC.

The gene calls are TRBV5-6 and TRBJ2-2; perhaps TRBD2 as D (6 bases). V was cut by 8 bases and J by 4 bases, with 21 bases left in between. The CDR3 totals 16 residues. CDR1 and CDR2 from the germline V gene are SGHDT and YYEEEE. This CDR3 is CASTVWDGRRTGELFF. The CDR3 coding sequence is TGTGCCAGTACGGTGTGGGACGGGAGACGCACCGGGGAGCTGTTTTTT.

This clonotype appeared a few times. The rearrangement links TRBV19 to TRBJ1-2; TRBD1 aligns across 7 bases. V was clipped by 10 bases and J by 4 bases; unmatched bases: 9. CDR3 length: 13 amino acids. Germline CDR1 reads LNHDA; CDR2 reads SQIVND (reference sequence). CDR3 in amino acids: CANRDRETYGYTF. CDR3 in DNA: TGTGCCAATCGAGACAGGGAAACCTATGGCTACACCTTC.

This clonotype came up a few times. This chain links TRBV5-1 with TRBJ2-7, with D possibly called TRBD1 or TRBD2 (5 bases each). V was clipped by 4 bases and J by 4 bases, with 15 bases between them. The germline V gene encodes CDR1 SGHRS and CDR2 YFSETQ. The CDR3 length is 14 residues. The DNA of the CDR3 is TGCGCCAGCAGCCCCGGGACCTCTTATTACGAGCAGTACTTC. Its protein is CASSPGTSYYEQYF. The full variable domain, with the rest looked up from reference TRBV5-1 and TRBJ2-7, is KAGVTQTPRYLIKTRGQQVTLSCSPISGHRSVSWYQQTPGQGLQFLFEYFSETQRNKGNFPGRFSGRQFSNSRSEMNVSTLELGDSALYLCASSPGTSYYEQYFGPGTRLTVT.

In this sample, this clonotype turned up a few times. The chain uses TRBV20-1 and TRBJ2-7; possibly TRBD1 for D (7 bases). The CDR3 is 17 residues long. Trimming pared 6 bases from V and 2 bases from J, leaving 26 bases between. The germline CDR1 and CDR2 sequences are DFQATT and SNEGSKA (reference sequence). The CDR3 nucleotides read TGCAGTGCCAGTGGGGCCCTAGCGCTCAGGGGGACCTACGAGCAGTACTTC. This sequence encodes CSASGALALRGTYEQYF.

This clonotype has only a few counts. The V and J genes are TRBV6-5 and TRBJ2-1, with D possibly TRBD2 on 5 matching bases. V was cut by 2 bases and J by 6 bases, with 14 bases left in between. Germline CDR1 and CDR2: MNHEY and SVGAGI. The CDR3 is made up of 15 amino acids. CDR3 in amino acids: CASSYERAIGNEQFF. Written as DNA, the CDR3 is TGTGCCAGCAGTTACGAGAGGGCCATAGGCAATGAGCAGTTCTTC.

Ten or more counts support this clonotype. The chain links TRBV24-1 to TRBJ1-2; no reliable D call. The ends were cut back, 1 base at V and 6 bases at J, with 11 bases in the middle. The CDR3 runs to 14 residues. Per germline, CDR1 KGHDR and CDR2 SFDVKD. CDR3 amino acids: CATSDLRVQDGYTF. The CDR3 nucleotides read TGTGCCACCAGTGATTTAAGGGTCCAAGATGGCTACACCTTC.

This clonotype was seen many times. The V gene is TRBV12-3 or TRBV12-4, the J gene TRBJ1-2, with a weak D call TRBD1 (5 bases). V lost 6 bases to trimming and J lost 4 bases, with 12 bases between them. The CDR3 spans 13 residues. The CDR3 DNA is TGTGCCAGCAGGAATCTAGGGGTCTATGGCTACACCTTC. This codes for CASRNLGVYGYTF.

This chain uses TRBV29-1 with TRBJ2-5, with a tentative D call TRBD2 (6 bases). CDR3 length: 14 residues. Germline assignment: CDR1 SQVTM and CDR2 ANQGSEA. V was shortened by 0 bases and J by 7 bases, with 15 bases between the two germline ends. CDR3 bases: TGCAGCGTTGAAGATCGGGGGATCCCGGGGACCCAGTACTTC. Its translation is CSVEDRGIPGTQYF. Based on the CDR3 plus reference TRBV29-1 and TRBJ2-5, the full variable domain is SAVISQKPSRDICQRGTSLTIQCQVDSQVTMMFWYRQQPGQSLTLIATANQGSEATYESGFVIDKFPISRPNLTFSTLTVSNMSPEDSSIYLCSVEDRGIPGTQYFGPGTRLLVL.

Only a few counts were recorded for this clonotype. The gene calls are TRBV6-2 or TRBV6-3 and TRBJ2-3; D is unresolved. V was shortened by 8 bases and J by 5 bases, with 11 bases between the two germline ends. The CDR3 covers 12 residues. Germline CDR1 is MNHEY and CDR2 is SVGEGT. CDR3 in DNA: TGTGCCAGCTCTCCCCTCGAAGATACGCAGTATTTT. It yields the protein CASSPLEDTQYF.

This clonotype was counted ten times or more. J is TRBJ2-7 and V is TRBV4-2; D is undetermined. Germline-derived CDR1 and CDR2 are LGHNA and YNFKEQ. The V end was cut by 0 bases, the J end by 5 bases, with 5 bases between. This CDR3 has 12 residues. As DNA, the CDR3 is TGTGCCAGCAGCCAAGATCTGGACGAGCAGTACTTC. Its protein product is CASSQDLDEQYF.

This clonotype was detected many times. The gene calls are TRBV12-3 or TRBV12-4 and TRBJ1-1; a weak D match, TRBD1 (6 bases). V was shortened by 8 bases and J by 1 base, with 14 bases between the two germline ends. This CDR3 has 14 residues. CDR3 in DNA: TGTGCCAGCGGGCGGGGGCGGCAGAACACTGAAGCTTTCTTT. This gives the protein CASGRGRQNTEAFF.

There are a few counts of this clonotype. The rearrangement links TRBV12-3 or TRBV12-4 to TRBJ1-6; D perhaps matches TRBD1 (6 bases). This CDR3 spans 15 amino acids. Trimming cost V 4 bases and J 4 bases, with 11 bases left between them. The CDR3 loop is CASSSIRGYNSPLHF. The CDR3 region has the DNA TGTGCCAGCAGTTCAATCAGGGGTTATAATTCACCCCTCCACTTT.

The CDR3 coding sequence is TGTGCCACCAGGGTCGAAGTGAGTCTCCCTAGCACAGATACGCAGTATTTT. It codes for CATRVEVSLPSTDTQYF. This chain links TRBV24-1 with TRBJ2-3; D is unclear. Trimming shortened V by 7 bases and J by 0 bases, and 19 bases separated the two germline ends. In germline, CDR1 is KGHDR, CDR2 SFDVKD. The CDR3 has 17 amino acids.

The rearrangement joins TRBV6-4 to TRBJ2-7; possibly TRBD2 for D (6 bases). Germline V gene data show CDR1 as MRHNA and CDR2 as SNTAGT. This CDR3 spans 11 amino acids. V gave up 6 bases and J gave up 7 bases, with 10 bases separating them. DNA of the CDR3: TGTGCCAGCAGGCGGGGCTTGGAGCAGTACTTC. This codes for CASRRGLEQYF.